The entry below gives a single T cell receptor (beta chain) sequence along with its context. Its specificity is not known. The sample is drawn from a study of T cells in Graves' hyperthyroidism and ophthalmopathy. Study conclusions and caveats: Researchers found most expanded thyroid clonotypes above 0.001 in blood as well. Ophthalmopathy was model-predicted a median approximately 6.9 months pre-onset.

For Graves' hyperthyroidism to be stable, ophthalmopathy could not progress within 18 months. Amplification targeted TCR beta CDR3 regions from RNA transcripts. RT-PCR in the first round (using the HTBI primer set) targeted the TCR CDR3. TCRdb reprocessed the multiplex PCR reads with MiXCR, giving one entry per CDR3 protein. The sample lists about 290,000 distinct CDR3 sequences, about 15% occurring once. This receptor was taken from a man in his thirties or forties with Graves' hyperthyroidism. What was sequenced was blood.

The CDR3: CASSEQRVGGELFF. In DNA form, the CDR3 reads TGTGCCAGCAGTGAACAGAGGGTTGGCGGGGAGCTGTTTTTT. The J gene is TRBJ2-2, the V gene TRBV25-1; tentative D call: TRBD2 (5 bases). The CDR3 has 14 amino acids. V gave up 2 bases and J gave up 7 bases, with 11 bases separating them. CDR1 MGHDK and CDR2 SYGVNS come from the germline V gene.